This T cell receptor beta chain was captured in a study of cytomegalovirus exposure and HLA in healthy donors. Whole-study context: Inside one of the first data releases sat 75 million to 100 million unique TCRs taken from HLA-typed donors. Study-level results: As confirmed in vitro, a few CMV-associated chains were specific for CMV antigens.

V lost 2 bases, J lost 3 bases, and 7 bases lay in between. This CDR3 has 14 amino acids. The germline V gene has CDR1 MNHEY and CDR2 SVGAGI. In its sample, this clone was seen once. Its target is unknown. In the PCR, 60 Vbeta and 13 Jbeta primers were used. Clones were sequenced by immunoSEQ multiplex PCR, and TCRdb holds only the in-frame ones, with some missing. The sample lists 110,000 to 150,000 clones, 60% to 80% occurring once. The chain joins TRBV6-5 to TRBJ2-2, with D uncertain. Sample: PBMCs. The sequence was obtained from a male donor in good health and CMV-seronegative. The CDR3 bases are TGTGCCAGCAGTTACGGTGAGGACACCGGGGAGCTGTTTTTT. Amino acids: CASSYGEDTGELFF.